The present T cell receptor (beta chain) was sequenced within a study of cytomegalovirus exposure and HLA in healthy donors. Primers for the PCR totalled 60 Vbeta and 13 Jbeta. Sequenced by immunoSEQ multiplex PCR; TCRdb stores in-frame clones only, minus some. The repertoire holds some 150,000 clones, with about 75% as singletons. In this sample, this clone turned up once. The antigen is undetermined. Healthy bone marrow donors made up the donor group. Study-level findings and limits: Sequencing depth across donors, presence/absence analyses assumed, was roughly uniform.

V lost 0 bases and J 2 bases, leaving 8 bases between the germline ends. This CDR3 contains 16 residues. Germline CDR1 reads LNHNV; CDR2 reads YYDKDF (reference sequence). The receptor comes from a woman aged 40 to 50 in good health and CMV-seronegative. V is TRBV15 and J is TRBJ2-6; D ambiguous. Sequenced input: PBMCs. CDR3 coding DNA: TGTGCCACCAGCAGAGAGTATGGGCCTGGGGCCAACGTCCTGACTTTC. Protein product: CATSREYGPGANVLTF.